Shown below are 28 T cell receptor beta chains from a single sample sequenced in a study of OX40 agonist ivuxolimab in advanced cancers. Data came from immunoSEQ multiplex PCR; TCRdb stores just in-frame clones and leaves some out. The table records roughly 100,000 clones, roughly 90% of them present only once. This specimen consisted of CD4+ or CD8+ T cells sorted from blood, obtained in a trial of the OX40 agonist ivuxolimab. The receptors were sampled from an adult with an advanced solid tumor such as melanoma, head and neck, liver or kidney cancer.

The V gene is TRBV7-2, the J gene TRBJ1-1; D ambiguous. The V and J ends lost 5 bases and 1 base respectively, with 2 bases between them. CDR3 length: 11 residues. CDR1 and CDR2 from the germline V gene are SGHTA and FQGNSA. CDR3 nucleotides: TGTGCCAGCAGCGGGAACACTGAAGCTTTCTTT. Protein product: CASSGNTEAFF.

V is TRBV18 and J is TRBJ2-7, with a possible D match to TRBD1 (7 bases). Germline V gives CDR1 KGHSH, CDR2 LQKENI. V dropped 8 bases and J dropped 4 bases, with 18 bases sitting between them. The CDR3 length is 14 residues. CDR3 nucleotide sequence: TGTGCCAGCACCGCGGGGACAGTTACGTACGAGCAGTACTTC. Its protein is CASTAGTVTYEQYF.

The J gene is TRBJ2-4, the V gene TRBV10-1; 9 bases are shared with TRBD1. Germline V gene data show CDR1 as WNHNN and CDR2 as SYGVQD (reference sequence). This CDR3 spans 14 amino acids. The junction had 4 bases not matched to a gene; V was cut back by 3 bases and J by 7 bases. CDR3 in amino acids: CASSEGGTGNIQYF. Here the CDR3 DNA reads TGCGCCAGCAGTGAAGGGGGGACAGGGAACATTCAGTACTTC.

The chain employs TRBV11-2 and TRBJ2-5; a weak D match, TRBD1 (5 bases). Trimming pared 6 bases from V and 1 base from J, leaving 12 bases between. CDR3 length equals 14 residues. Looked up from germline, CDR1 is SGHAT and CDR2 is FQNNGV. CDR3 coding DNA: TGTGCCAGCAGAATAGGAACAGGCCAAGAGACCCAGTACTTC. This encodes CASRIGTGQETQYF.

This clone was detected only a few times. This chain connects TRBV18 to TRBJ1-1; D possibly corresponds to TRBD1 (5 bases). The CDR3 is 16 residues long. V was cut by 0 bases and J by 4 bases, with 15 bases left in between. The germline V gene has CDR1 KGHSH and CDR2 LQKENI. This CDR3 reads CASSPPSGGVATEAFF. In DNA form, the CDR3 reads TGTGCCAGCTCACCACCGTCGGGGGGAGTCGCCACTGAAGCTTTCTTT.

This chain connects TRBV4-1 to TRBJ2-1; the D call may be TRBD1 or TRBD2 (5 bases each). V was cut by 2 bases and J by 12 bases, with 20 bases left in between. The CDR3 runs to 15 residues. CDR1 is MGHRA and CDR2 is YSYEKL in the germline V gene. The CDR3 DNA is TGCGCCAGCAGCCAATTGATTCGGGGCCGTGGGCGGCAGTTCTTC. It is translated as CASSQLIRGRGRQFF.

CDR3 amino acids: CASRTDGGRDTEAFF. The CDR3 DNA reads as TGTGCCAGCAGGACGGATGGGGGACGGGACACTGAAGCTTTCTTT. J is TRBJ1-1 and V is TRBV6-4; possible D gene TRBD1, 5 bases. In germline, CDR1 is MRHNA, CDR2 SNTAGT. CDR3 length equals 15 residues. V was pared by 6 bases and J by 3 bases, with 17 bases between.

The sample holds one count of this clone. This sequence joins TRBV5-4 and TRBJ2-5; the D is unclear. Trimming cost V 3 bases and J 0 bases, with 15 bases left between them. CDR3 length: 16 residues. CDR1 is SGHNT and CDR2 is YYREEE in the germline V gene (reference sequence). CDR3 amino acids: CASSSGNPNDQETQYF. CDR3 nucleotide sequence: TGTGCCAGCAGCTCCGGTAACCCTAACGACCAAGAGACCCAGTACTTC.

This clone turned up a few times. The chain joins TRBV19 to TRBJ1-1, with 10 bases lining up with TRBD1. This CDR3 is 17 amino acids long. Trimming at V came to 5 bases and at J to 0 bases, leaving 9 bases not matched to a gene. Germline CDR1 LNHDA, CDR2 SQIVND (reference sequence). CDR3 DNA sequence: TGTGCCAGTAGTCCAGGACAGGGGGGCTGGGTGAACACTGAAGCTTTCTTT. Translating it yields CASSPGQGGWVNTEAFF.

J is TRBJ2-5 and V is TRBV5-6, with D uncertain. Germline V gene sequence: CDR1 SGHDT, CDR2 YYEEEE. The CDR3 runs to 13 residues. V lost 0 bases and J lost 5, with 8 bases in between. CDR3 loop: CASSLGRWETQYF. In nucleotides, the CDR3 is TGTGCCAGCAGCTTGGGCAGGTGGGAGACCCAGTACTTC.

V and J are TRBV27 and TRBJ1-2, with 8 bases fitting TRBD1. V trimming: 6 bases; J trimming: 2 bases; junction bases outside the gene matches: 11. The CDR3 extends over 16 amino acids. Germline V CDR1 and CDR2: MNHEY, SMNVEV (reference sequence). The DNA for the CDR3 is TGTGCCAGCAGCACTAGACAGGGGTCGGTAAACTATGGCTACACCTTC. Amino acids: CASSTRQGSVNYGYTF.

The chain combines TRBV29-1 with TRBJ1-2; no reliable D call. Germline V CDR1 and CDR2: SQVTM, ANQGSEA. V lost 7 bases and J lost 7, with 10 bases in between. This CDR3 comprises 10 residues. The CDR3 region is CSALGTGYTF. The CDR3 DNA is TGCAGCGCCCTGGGAACTGGCTACACCTTC.

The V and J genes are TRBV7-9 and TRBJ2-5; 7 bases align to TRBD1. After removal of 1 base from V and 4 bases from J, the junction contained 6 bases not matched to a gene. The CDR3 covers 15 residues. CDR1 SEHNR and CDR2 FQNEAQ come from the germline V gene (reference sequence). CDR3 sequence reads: CASSLDLHRGETQYF. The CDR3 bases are TGTGCCAGCAGCTTAGACCTTCACAGGGGAGAGACCCAGTACTTC. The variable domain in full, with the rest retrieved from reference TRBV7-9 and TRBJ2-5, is DTGVSQNPRHKITKRGQNVTFRCDPISEHNRLYWYRQTLGQGPEFLTYFQNEAQLEKSRLLSDRFSAERPKGSFSTLEIQRTEQGDSAMYLCASSLDLHRGETQYFGPGTRLLVL.

CDR3 in amino acids: CASSLDRGANTGELFF. The CDR3 nucleotides read TGTGCCAGCAGCTTAGATCGGGGAGCGAACACCGGGGAGCTGTTTTTT. This chain uses TRBV11-3 with TRBJ2-2; D is possibly TRBD2 (5 bases). The CDR3 is 16 amino acids. Germline V gene sequence: CDR1 SGHNT, CDR2 YENEEA. Trimming stripped 0 bases from V and 0 bases from J, with 8 bases between.

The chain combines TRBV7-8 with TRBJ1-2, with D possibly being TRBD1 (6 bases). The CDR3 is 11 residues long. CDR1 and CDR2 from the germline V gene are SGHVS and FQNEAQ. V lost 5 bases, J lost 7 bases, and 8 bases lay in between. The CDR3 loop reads CASSPGVGYTF. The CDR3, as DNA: TGTGCCAGCAGCCCAGGGGTTGGCTACACCTTC.

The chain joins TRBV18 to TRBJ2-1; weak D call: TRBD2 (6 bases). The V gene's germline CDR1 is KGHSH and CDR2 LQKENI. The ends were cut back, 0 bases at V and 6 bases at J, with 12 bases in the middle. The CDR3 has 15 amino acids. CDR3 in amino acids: CASSPPSREVNEQFF. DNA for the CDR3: TGTGCCAGCTCACCACCCTCAAGGGAGGTCAATGAGCAGTTCTTC.

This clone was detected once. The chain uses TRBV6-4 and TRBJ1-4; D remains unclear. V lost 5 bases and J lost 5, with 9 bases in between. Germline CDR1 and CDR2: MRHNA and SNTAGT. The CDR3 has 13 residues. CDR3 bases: TGTGCCAGCAGTCAAGCGAGGAATGAAAAACTGTTTTTT. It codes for CASSQARNEKLFF.

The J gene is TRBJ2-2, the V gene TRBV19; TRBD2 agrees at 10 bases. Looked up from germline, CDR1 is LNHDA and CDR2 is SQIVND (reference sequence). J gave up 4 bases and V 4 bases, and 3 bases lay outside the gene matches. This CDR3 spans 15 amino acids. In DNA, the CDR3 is TGTGCCAGTAGTACCGGACTAGCGGCCACCGGGGAGCTGTTTTTT. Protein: CASSTGLAATGELFF.

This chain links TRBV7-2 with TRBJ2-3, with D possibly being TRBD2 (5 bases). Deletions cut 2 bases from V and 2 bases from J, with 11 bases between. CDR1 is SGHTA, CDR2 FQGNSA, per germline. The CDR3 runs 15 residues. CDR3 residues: CASSLTRGNTDTQYF. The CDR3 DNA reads TGTGCCAGCAGCTTAACACGGGGAAACACAGATACGCAGTATTTT. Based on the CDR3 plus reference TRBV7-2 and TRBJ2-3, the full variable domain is GAGVSQSPSNKVTEKGKDVELRCDPISGHTALYWYRQSLGQGLEFLIYFQGNSAPDKSGLPSDRFSAERTGGSVSTLTIQRTQQEDSAVYLCASSLTRGNTDTQYFGPGTRLTVL.

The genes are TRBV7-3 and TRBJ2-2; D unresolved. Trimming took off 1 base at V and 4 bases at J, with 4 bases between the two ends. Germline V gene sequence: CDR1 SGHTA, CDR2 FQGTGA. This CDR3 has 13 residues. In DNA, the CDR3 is TGTGCCAGCAGCTTAAGGGTCACCGGGGAGCTGTTTTTT. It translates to CASSLRVTGELFF.

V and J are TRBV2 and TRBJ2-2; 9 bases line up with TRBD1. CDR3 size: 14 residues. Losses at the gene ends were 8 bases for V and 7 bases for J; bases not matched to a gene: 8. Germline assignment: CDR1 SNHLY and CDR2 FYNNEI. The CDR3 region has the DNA TGTGCCAGCCGAGGTACAGGGGGCTTCGGGGAGCTGTTTTTT. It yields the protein CASRGTGGFGELFF.

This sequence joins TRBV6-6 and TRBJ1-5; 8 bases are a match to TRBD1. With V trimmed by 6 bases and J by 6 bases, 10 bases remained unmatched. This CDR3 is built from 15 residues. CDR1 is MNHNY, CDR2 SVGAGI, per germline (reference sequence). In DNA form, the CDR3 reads TGTGCCAGCAGACCCGCAGGGGGCGCTATTCAGCCCCAGCATTTT. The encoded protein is CASRPAGGAIQPQHF.

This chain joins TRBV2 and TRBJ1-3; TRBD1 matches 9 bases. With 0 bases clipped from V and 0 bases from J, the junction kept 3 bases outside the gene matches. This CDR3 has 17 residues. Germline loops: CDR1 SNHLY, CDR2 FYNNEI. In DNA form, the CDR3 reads TGTGCCAGCAGTGAAGCCGGGACAGGGTTCTCTGGAAACACCATATATTTT. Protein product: CASSEAGTGFSGNTIYF.

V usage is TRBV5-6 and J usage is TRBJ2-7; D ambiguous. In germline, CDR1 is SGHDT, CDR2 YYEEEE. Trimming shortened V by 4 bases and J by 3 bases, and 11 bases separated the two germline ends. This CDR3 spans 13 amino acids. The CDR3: CASSPGPVYEQYF. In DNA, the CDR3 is TGTGCCAGCAGCCCTGGACCGGTCTACGAGCAGTACTTC.

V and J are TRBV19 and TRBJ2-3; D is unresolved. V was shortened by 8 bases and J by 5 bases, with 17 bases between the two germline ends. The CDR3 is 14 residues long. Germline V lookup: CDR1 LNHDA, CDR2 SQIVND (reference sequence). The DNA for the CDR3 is TGTGCCAGTGGACCCCCCGGGCGTCGAGATACGCAGTATTTT. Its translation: CASGPPGRRDTQYF.

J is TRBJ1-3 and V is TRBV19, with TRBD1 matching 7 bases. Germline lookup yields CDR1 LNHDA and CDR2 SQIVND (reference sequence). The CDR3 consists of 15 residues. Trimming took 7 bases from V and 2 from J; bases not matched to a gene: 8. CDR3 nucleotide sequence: TGTGCCAGTAAACAGGGGACGGCGCCTGGAAACACCATATATTTT. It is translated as CASKQGTAPGNTIYF.

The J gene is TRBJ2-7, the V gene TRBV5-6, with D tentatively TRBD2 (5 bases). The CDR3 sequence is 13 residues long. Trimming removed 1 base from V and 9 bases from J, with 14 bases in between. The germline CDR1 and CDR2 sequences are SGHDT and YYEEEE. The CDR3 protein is CASSLLTGSGQYF. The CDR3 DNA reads TGTGCCAGCAGCTTGCTTACGGGGAGTGGGCAGTACTTC. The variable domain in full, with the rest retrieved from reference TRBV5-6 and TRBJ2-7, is DAGVTQSPTHLIKTRGQQVTLRCSPKSGHDTVSWYQQALGQGPQFIFQYYEEEERQRGNFPDRFSGHQFPNYSSELNVNALLLGDSALYLCASSLLTGSGQYFGPGTRLTVT.

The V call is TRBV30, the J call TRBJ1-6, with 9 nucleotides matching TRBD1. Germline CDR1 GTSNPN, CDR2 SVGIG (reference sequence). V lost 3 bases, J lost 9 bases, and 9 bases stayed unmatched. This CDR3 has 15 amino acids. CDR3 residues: CAWRIRDRERSPLHF. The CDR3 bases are TGTGCCTGGAGGATCCGGGACAGGGAGCGTTCACCCCTCCACTTT.